This T cell receptor beta chain was captured by sequencing in a study of T cells in Graves' hyperthyroidism and ophthalmopathy. Study findings and constraints: The blood repertoire included most of the expanded thyroid clonotypes above 0.001. Ophthalmopathy stood apart from stable hyperthyroidism in a 13 V-J model.

Amplified regions were TCR beta CDR3 sequences from RNA transcripts. HTBI primers drove first-round RT-PCR of the TCR CDR3. TCRdb fed the multiplex PCR reads into MiXCR, producing one record per CDR3 protein. The sample has around 200,000 distinct CDR3 sequences, about 17% seen once. The definition of stable Graves' hyperthyroidism was no ophthalmopathy progression within 18 months. Diagnoses were established using clinical symptoms, serum thyroxine and TRAb, thyroid ultrasound and orbital computed tomography. The CDR3 consists of 16 residues. V shed 4 bases and J 5 bases; nucleotides not matched to a gene: 13. The germline V gene encodes CDR1 SGHRS and CDR2 YFSETQ. At least ten counts were recorded for this clonotype. Its antigen remains unidentified.

The V call is TRBV5-1, the J call TRBJ2-7; 9 bases match TRBD1. Sequencing used blood. The TCR comes from a woman aged 45 to 65 with Graves' hyperthyroidism. CDR3 protein: CASSTGLGQGSHEQYF. In DNA form, the CDR3 reads TGCGCCAGCAGCACTGGCTTGGGACAGGGTTCTCACGAGCAGTACTTC.